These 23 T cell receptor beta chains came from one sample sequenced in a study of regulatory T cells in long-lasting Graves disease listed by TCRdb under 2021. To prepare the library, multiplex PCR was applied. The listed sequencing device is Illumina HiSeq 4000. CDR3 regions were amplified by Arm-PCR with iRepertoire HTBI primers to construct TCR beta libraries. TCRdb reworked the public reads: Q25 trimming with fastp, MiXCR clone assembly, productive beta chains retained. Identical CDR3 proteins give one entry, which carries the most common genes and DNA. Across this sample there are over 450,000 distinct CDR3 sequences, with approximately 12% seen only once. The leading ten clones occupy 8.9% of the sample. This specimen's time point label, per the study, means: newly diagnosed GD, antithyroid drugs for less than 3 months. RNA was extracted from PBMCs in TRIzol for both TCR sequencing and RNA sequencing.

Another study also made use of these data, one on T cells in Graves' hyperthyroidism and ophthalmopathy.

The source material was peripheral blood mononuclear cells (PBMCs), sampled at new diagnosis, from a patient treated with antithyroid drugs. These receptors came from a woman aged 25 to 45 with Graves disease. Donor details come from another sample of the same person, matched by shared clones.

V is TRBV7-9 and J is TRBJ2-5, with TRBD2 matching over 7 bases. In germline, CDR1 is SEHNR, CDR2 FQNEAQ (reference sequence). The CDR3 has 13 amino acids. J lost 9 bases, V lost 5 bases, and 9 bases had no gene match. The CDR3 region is CASSTVGGEAQYF. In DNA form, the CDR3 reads TGTGCCAGCAGCACTGTGGGGGGGGAGGCCCAGTACTTC.

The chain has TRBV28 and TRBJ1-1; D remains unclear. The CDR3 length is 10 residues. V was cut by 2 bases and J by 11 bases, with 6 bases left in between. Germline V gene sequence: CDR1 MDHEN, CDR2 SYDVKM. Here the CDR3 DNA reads TGTGCCAGCAGTTTAAAGGAGGCTTTCTTT. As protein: CASSLKEAFF.

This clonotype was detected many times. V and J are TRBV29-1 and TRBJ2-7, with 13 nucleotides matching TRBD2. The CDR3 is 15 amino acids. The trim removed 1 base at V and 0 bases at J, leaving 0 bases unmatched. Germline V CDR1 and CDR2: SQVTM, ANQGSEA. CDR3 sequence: CSVEGTSGSSYEQYF. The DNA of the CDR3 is TGCAGCGTTGAAGGGACTAGCGGGAGCTCCTACGAGCAGTACTTC.

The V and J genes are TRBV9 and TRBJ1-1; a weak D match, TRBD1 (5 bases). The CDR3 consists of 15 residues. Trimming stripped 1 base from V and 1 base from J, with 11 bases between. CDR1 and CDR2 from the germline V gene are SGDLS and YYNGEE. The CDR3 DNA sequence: TGTGCCAGCAGCGTACACCCGGGGGGGAACACTGAAGCTTTCTTT. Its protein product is CASSVHPGGNTEAFF.

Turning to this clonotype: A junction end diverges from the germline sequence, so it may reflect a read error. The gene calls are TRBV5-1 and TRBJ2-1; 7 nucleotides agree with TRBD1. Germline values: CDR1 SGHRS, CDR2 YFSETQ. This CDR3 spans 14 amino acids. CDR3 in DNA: TGCGCCAGCAGCTTGGGACAGGGCAGTAATGAGCACTTCTTC. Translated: CASSLGQGSNEHFF.

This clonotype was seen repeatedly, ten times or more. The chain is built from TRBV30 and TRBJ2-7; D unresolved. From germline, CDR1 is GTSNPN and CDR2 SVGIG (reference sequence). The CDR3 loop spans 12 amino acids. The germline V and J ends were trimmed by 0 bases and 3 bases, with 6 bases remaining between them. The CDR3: CAWSVLNYEQYF. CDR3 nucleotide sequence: TGTGCCTGGAGTGTACTTAACTACGAGCAGTACTTC.

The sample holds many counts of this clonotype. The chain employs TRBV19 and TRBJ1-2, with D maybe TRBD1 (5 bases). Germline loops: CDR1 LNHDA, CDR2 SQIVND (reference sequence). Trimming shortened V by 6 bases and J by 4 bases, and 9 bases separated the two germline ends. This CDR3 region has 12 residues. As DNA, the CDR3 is TGTGCCAGTAGAGAACAGGCCTATGGCTACACCTTC. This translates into CASREQAYGYTF.

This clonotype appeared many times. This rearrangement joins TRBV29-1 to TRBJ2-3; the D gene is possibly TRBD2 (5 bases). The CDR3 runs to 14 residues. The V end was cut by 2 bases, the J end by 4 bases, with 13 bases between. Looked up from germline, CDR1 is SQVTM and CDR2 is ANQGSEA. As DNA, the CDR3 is TGCAGCGTTGAATCGCGGGTGTTTGCAGATACGCAGTATTTT. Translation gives CSVESRVFADTQYF.

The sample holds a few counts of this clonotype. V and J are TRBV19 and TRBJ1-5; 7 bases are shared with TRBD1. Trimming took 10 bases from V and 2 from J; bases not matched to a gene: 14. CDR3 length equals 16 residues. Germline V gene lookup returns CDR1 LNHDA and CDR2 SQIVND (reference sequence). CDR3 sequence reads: CATRWTGRQGNQPQHF. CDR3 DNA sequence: TGTGCCACCCGCTGGACAGGCCGACAGGGCAATCAGCCCCAGCATTTT.

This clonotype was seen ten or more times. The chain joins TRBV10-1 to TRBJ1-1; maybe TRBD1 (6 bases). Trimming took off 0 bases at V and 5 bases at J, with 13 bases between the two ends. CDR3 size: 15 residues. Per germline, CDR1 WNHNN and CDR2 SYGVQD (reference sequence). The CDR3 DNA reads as TGCGCCAGCAGTGAGTCGACAGGCGGGGGGACTGAAGCTTTCTTT. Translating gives CASSESTGGGTEAFF.

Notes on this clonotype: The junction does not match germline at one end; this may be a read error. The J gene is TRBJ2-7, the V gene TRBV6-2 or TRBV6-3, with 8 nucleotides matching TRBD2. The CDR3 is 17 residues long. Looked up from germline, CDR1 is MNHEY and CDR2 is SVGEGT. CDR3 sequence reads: CASSENPGLEGVYEQYF. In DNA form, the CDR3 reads TGCGCCAGCAGTGAAAACCCGGGACTAGAGGGAGTCTACGAGCAGTACTTC.

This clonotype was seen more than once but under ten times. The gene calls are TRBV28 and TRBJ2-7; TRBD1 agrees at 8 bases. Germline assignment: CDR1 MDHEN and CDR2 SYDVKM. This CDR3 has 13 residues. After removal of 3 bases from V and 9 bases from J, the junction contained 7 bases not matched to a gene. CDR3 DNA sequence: TGTGCCAGCAGTTTTGGGGACAGGCCGGGGCAGTACTTC. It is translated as CASSFGDRPGQYF.

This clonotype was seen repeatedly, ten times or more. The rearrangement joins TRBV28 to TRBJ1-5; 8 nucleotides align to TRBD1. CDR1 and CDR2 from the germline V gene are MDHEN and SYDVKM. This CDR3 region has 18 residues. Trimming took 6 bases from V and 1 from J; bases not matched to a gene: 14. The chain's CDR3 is CASRINQQGALSNQPQHF. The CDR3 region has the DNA TGTGCCAGCAGGATCAATCAGCAGGGGGCGCTAAGCAATCAGCCCCAGCATTTT.

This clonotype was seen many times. The CDR3 DNA is TGCAGTGCTAGAGATTTGATGCCAGGGAAAGAGACCCAGTACTTC. As protein: CSARDLMPGKETQYF. The chain is built from TRBV20-1 and TRBJ2-5, with D perhaps TRBD1 (5 bases). Trimming took 0 bases from V and 3 from J, leaving 14 bases between them. This CDR3 has 15 amino acids. Germline V gene data show CDR1 as DFQATT and CDR2 as SNEGSKA (reference sequence).

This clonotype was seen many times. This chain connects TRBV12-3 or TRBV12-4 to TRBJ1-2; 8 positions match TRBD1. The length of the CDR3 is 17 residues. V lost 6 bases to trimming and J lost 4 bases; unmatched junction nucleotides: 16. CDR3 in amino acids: CASSEGQGKASLYGYTF. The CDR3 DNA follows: TGTGCCAGCAGCGAAGGACAGGGTAAAGCCTCTCTCTATGGCTACACCTTC.

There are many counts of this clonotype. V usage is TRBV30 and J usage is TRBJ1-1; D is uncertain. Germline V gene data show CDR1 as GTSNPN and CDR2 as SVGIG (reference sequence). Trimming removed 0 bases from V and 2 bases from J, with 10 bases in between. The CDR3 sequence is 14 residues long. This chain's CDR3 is CAWSVTTLNTEAFF. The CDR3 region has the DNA TGTGCCTGGAGTGTAACAACATTAAACACTGAAGCTTTCTTT.

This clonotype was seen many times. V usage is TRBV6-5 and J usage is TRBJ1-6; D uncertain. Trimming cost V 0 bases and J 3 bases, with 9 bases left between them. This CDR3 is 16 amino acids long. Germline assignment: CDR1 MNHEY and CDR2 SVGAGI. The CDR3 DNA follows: TGTGCCAGCAGTTACTCGACGCAGCGCTATAATTCACCCCTCCACTTT. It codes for CASSYSTQRYNSPLHF.

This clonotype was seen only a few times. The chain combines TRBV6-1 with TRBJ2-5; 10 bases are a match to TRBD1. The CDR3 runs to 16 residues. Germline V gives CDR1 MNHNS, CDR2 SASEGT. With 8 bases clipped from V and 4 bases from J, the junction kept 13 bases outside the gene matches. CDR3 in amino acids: CASGHDRGRPRETQYF. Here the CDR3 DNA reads TGTGCCAGCGGCCACGACAGGGGGCGGCCTCGAGAGACCCAGTACTTC.

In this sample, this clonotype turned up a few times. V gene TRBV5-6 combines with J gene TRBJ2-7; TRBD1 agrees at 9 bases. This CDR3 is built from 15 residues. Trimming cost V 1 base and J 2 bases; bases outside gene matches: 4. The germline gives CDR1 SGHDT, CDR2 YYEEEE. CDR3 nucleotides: TGTGCCAGCAGCTTGTCTGGGACAGGGCCCTACGAGCAGTACTTC. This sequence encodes CASSLSGTGPYEQYF.

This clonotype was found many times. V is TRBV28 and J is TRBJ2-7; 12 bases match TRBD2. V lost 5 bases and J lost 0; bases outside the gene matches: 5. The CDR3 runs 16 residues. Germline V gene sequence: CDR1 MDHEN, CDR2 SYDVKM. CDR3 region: CASSPLTSGSSYEQYF. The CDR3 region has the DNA TGTGCCAGCAGTCCCCTGACTAGCGGGAGCTCCTACGAGCAGTACTTC.

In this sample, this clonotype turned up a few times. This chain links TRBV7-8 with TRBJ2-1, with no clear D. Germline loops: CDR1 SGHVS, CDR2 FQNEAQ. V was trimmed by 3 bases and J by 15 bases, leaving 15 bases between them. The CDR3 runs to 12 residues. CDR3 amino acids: CASSFTSLRRFF. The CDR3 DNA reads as TGTGCCAGCAGCTTTACCTCCCTAAGGCGGTTCTTC.

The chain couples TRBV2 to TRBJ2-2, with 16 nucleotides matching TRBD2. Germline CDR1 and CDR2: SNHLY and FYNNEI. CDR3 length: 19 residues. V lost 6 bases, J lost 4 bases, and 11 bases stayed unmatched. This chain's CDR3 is CASSLGLAGGPRVTGELFF. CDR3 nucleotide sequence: TGTGCCAGCAGCTTGGGACTAGCGGGAGGGCCTCGGGTCACCGGGGAGCTGTTTTTT. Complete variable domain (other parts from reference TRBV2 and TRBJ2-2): EPEVTQTPSHQVTQMGQEVILRCVPISNHLYFYWYRQILGQKVEFLVSFYNNEISEKSEIFDDQFSVERPDGSNFTLKIRSTKLEDSAMYFCASSLGLAGGPRVTGELFFGEGSRLTVL.

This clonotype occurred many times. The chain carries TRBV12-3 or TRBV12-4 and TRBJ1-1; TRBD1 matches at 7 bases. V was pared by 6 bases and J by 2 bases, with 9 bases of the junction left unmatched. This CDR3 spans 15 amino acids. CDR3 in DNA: TGTGCCAGCAGGCAAGGAGGACAGGTTAACACTGAAGCTTTCTTT. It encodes CASRQGGQVNTEAFF.